The 5 T cell receptor beta chains below all came from one sample that was sequenced in a study of blood T cells in healthy people across ages. A J-beta primer mix and a sample-barcoded 5' primer were used in a second PCR of roughly 6 to 11 cycles. TCRdb ran MiXCR on the 5' RACE reads and lists one entry per CDR3 protein. The table includes about 1,500,000 distinct CDR3 sequences, roughly 27% detected once. Sequences were obtained from blood. Receptors were obtained from a woman in her 30s in good health.

This clonotype has only a few counts. The J gene is TRBJ2-3, the V gene TRBV11-2; TRBD2 aligns across 14 bases. V shed 5 bases and J 4 bases; nucleotides not matched to a gene: 11. The CDR3 contains 18 residues. Germline V gene sequence: CDR1 SGHAT, CDR2 FQNNGV. CDR3 in amino acids: CASSPRLAGGQLADTQYF. The DNA for the CDR3 is TGTGCCAGCAGCCCACGACTAGCGGGGGGGCAATTAGCAGATACGCAGTATTTT.

The chain links TRBV4-1 to TRBJ1-1; D remains unclear. This CDR3 region has 15 residues. V was cut by 1 base and J by 1 base, with 10 bases left in between. Germline V gene sequence: CDR1 MGHRA, CDR2 YSYEKL. CDR3 coding DNA: TGCGCCAGCAGCCAAGTCGCGGTTGGGAACACTGAAGCTTTCTTT. This translates into CASSQVAVGNTEAFF.

This clonotype appeared many times. The V call is TRBV4-1, the J call TRBJ1-2, with D maybe TRBD1 (6 bases). V lost 4 bases, J lost 5 bases, and 17 bases lay in between. CDR1 and CDR2 (germline): MGHRA, YSYEKL. The CDR3 consists of 15 residues. The CDR3 nucleotides are TGCGCCAGCAGCCGCTCCCGACAGGATGGTTATGGCTACACCTTC. It specifies CASSRSRQDGYGYTF.

The chain has TRBV2 and TRBJ2-1, with TRBD1 identical over 12 bases. The CDR3 is made up of 16 amino acids. Germline CDR1 and CDR2: SNHLY and FYNNEI. V lost 6 bases to trimming and J lost 7 bases; unmatched junction nucleotides: 10. CDR3 bases: TGTGCCAGCAGATTAACCGGGACAGGGGGCTTGAATGAGCAGTTCTTC. It yields the protein CASRLTGTGGLNEQFF.

This chain connects TRBV5-1 to TRBJ2-5, with 7 positions matching TRBD2. The CDR3 length is 15 residues. Looked up from germline, CDR1 is SGHRS and CDR2 is YFSETQ. Losses at the gene ends were 4 bases for V and 1 base for J; bases not matched to a gene: 7. Written as DNA, the CDR3 is TGCGCCAGCAGCCGAGAGATAGCGGGCCAAGAGACCCAGTACTTC. Its translation is CASSREIAGQETQYF.